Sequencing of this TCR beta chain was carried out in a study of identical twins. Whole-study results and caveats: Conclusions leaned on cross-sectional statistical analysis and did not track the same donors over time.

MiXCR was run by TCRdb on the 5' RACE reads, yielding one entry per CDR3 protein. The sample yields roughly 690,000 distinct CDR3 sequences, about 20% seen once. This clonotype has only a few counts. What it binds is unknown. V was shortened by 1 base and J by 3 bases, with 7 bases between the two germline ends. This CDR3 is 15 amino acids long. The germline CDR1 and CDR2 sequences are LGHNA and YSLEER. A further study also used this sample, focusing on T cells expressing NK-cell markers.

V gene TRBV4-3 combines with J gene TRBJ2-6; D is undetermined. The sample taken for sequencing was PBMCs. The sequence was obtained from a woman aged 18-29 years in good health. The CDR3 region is CASSQGSLGANVLTF. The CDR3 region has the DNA TGCGCCAGCAGCCAAGGATCGCTTGGGGCCAACGTCCTGACTTTC.